These T cell receptor beta chains were read from a single sample in a study of blood T cell repertoires in COVID-19. Clones were sequenced by immunoSEQ multiplex PCR, and TCRdb holds only the in-frame ones, with some missing. This sample has about 73,000 clones, with about nine tenths found just once. Sequencing input: peripheral blood. The receptors derive from a young woman with acute or convalescent COVID-19. The CDR3 runs from the conserved cysteine through the conserved F or W. Fields, in order: V gene, D gene, J gene, CDR3 protein. The D gene is left open where the match is weak.

v_call: TRBV29-1
d_call: TRBD2
j_call: TRBJ2-7
cdr3_aa: CSVSGGGAYEQYF

v_call: TRBV7-9
d_call: NA
j_call: TRBJ1-2
cdr3_aa: CATTGTGEPGYTF

v_call: TRBV5-4
d_call: TRBD2
j_call: TRBJ2-5
cdr3_aa: CASRTGGGEQETQYF

v_call: TRBV6-5
d_call: TRBD1
j_call: TRBJ1-1
cdr3_aa: CASKRDRAGTEAFF

v_call: TRBV7-9
d_call: NA
j_call: TRBJ1-5
cdr3_aa: CASSPGNQPQHF

v_call: TRBV5-1
d_call: NA
j_call: TRBJ2-7
cdr3_aa: CASSLGGSTYEQYF

v_call: TRBV30
d_call: TRBD1
j_call: TRBJ2-5
cdr3_aa: CAWSKSGTGSWETQYF

v_call: TRBV19
d_call: NA
j_call: TRBJ1-3
cdr3_aa: CASSKRINSGNTIYF

v_call: TRBV7-2
d_call: TRBD2
j_call: TRBJ2-1
cdr3_aa: CASRPPPSGRTDEQFF

v_call: TRBV4-3
d_call: TRBD1
j_call: TRBJ2-5
cdr3_aa: CASSQGLKSSGQGRETQYF

v_call: TRBV5-1
d_call: NA
j_call: TRBJ2-3
cdr3_aa: CASSLEPTDTQYF

v_call: TRBV29-1
d_call: NA
j_call: TRBJ1-1
cdr3_aa: CSVEGGHEAFF

v_call: TRBV6-5
d_call: TRBD1
j_call: TRBJ2-1
cdr3_aa: CATTTRTGGIWEQFF

v_call: TRBV11-2
d_call: NA
j_call: TRBJ1-1
cdr3_aa: CASSMRAAINTEAFF

v_call: TRBV15
d_call: TRBD1
j_call: TRBJ1-1
cdr3_aa: CATSRVTGGDTEAFF

v_call: TRBV6-2/TRBV6-3
d_call: TRBD2
j_call: TRBJ2-7
cdr3_aa: CASSPTSGRLYEQYF

v_call: TRBV18
d_call: TRBD2
j_call: TRBJ2-1
cdr3_aa: CASSPPGLAENEQFF

v_call: TRBV2
d_call: NA
j_call: TRBJ2-7
cdr3_aa: CASSPGIYEQYF

v_call: TRBV9
d_call: TRBD1
j_call: TRBJ1-2
cdr3_aa: CASSANSGQGLGGYTF

v_call: TRBV5-1
d_call: TRBD2
j_call: TRBJ2-7
cdr3_aa: CASSLGPKTSGGTIPDEQYF

v_call: TRBV10-3
d_call: TRBD2
j_call: TRBJ2-7
cdr3_aa: CAISAGLADRLQQYF

v_call: TRBV5-1
d_call: NA
j_call: TRBJ2-1
cdr3_aa: CASSLGGGSYNEQFF

v_call: TRBV9
d_call: TRBD1
j_call: TRBJ1-2
cdr3_aa: CASSIRTGANYGYTF

v_call: TRBV18
d_call: TRBD1
j_call: TRBJ1-1
cdr3_aa: CASSPIVGQGGEAFF

v_call: TRBV28
d_call: TRBD1
j_call: TRBJ2-7
cdr3_aa: CASNPPGQGYEQYF

v_call: TRBV6-5
d_call: TRBD1
j_call: TRBJ1-5
cdr3_aa: CASSRGTNQPQHF

v_call: TRBV6-5
d_call: TRBD1
j_call: TRBJ1-5
cdr3_aa: CASSVDRGGNQPQHF

v_call: TRBV2
d_call: NA
j_call: TRBJ2-2
cdr3_aa: CASSATGPLYIGGELFF

v_call: TRBV7-7
d_call: NA
j_call: TRBJ2-5
cdr3_aa: CASRPRETQYF

v_call: TRBV6-5
d_call: TRBD1
j_call: TRBJ1-1
cdr3_aa: CARCGQGRRNTEAFF

v_call: TRBV10-3
d_call: NA
j_call: TRBJ1-1
cdr3_aa: CAIRGGGDTEAFF

v_call: TRBV5-4
d_call: NA
j_call: TRBJ2-5
cdr3_aa: CASSFLPRETQYF

v_call: TRBV19
d_call: TRBD2
j_call: TRBJ2-1
cdr3_aa: CASRSVREGLGNEQFF

v_call: TRBV6-1
d_call: TRBD1
j_call: TRBJ2-5
cdr3_aa: CASSDRGETQYF

v_call: TRBV2
d_call: TRBD2
j_call: TRBJ2-3
cdr3_aa: CASSEDGFSGRAGRDTQYF

v_call: TRBV11-2
d_call: TRBD1
j_call: TRBJ1-4
cdr3_aa: CASTATGNEKLFF

v_call: TRBV29-1
d_call: NA
j_call: TRBJ2-7
cdr3_aa: CSVRAGYEQYF

v_call: TRBV2
d_call: NA
j_call: TRBJ2-1
cdr3_aa: CASTERGSGREQFF

v_call: TRBV28
d_call: NA
j_call: TRBJ1-6
cdr3_aa: CASRGSVNNSPLHF

v_call: TRBV2
d_call: TRBD2
j_call: TRBJ2-1
cdr3_aa: CASRGDWAGGRKGGNEQFF

v_call: TRBV29-1
d_call: NA
j_call: TRBJ1-1
cdr3_aa: CSVAGAPDTEAFF

v_call: TRBV28
d_call: TRBD2
j_call: TRBJ2-5
cdr3_aa: CASSLPGGQETQYF

v_call: TRBV7-9
d_call: TRBD1
j_call: TRBJ1-2
cdr3_aa: CASRGTANYGYTF

v_call: TRBV4-2
d_call: NA
j_call: TRBJ1-2
cdr3_aa: CASSQDAREVPYGYTF

v_call: TRBV5-4
d_call: TRBD2
j_call: TRBJ2-1
cdr3_aa: CASSRELAGGYNEQFF

v_call: TRBV28
d_call: NA
j_call: TRBJ2-4
cdr3_aa: CASSFPGVSGIQYF

v_call: TRBV5-4
d_call: NA
j_call: TRBJ2-3
cdr3_aa: CASSLEPGLNTQYF

v_call: TRBV5-1
d_call: TRBD1
j_call: TRBJ1-5
cdr3_aa: CASQNGDSRYQPQHF

v_call: TRBV4-1
d_call: TRBD1
j_call: TRBJ1-1
cdr3_aa: CASSQATGVLDTEAFF

v_call: TRBV6-6
d_call: NA
j_call: TRBJ1-1
cdr3_aa: CASTSLGQTEAFF

v_call: TRBV19
d_call: NA
j_call: TRBJ2-7
cdr3_aa: CASRSEGAYEQYF

v_call: TRBV24-1
d_call: NA
j_call: TRBJ2-1
cdr3_aa: CATSDQGYEQFF

v_call: TRBV4-1
d_call: TRBD1
j_call: TRBJ1-2
cdr3_aa: CASSQDRGRGQGGYTF

v_call: TRBV2
d_call: TRBD2
j_call: TRBJ2-5
cdr3_aa: CASSVRLAGAGETQYF

v_call: TRBV4-2
d_call: TRBD2
j_call: TRBJ2-4
cdr3_aa: CASSQDSSGRAKNIQYF

v_call: TRBV28
d_call: TRBD1
j_call: TRBJ1-4
cdr3_aa: CASSVQGLTNEKLFF

v_call: TRBV3-1/TRBV3-2
d_call: NA
j_call: TRBJ2-7
cdr3_aa: CASSQRSTRSKSYEQYF

v_call: TRBV12-3/TRBV12-4
d_call: NA
j_call: TRBJ2-3
cdr3_aa: CASSFSTPGTQYF

v_call: TRBV7-9
d_call: NA
j_call: TRBJ1-5
cdr3_aa: CASSLGSEGPQHF

v_call: TRBV18
d_call: TRBD2
j_call: TRBJ2-5
cdr3_aa: CASSPGGGSWPQETQYF